A selection of T cell receptor beta chains follows, all from one sample in a study of T cell clones after liver transplantation. Assay used: immunoSEQ multiplex PCR; TCRdb lists only in-frame clones, some missing. Altogether some 80,000 clones are present, 65% to 85% being singletons, with the ten largest covering about 0.45%. This specimen consisted of CD4+ T cells from blood, obtained approximately 45 months after liver transplant. Receptors originate from a human patient who received a liver transplant. Some T cells may be provided by the graft donor. CDR3s include the opening cysteine and the closing phenylalanine or tryptophan. The D gene is left open where the match is weak. Size tells how often a clone was seen (once, few, many) or the class of an expanded clone, and some rows leave it out.

TRBV19	NA	TRBJ2-5	TRBD1	CASSIRPLRDRGKETQYF	TGTGCCAGTAGTATTAGGCCTCTCCGGGACAGGGGGAAAGAGACCCAGTACTTC
TRBV6-9	NA	TRBJ1-2	NA	CASSYSAGSGYGYTF	TGTGCCAGCAGTTATTCTGCAGGGTCCGGCTATGGCTACACCTTC
TRBV19	NA	TRBJ1-1	NA	CASSIYRKGEAFF	TGTGCCAGTAGTATTTACAGGAAGGGTGAAGCTTTCTTT
TRBV5-1	few	TRBJ2-7	NA	CASSLVTGYEQYF	TGCGCCAGCAGCTTGGTCACCGGATACGAGCAGTACTTC
TRBV29-1	NA	TRBJ1-2	NA	CSVEIGGRGYTF	TGCAGCGTTGAGATCGGGGGACGGGGCTACACCTTC
TRBV7-7	NA	TRBJ2-5	NA	CASSLVQQETQYF	TGTGCTAGCAGCTTAGTACAGCAAGAGACCCAGTACTTC
TRBV29-1	NA	TRBJ2-7	NA	CSGGAASYEQYF	TGCAGCGGAGGAGCGGCCTCCTACGAGCAGTACTTC
TRBV19	few	TRBJ2-5	NA	CASCRDLGETQYF	TGTGCTTCGTGCCGGGACCTGGGAGAGACCCAGTACTTC
TRBV5-6	NA	TRBJ2-7	TRBD2	CASSSLRAGGSEQYF	TGTGCCAGCAGCTCCCTGCGGGCGGGAGGATCCGAGCAGTACTTC
TRBV9	NA	TRBJ2-5	NA	CASSVSEQETQYF	TGTGCCAGCAGCGTATCTGAACAAGAGACCCAGTACTTC
TRBV19	NA	TRBJ2-1	TRBD2	CASSIGREGRGEQFF	TGTGCCAGTAGTATTGGGCGGGAGGGCCGCGGTGAGCAGTTCTTC
TRBV11-3	NA	TRBJ2-1	NA	CASSLGGGRQNEQFF	TGTGCCAGCAGCTTGGGGGGCGGGAGACAGAATGAGCAGTTCTTC
TRBV18	NA	TRBJ2-7	NA	CASSPLAGISYEQYF	TGTGCCAGCTCACCTCTGGCAGGGATTTCCTACGAGCAGTACTTC
TRBV2	NA	TRBJ2-7	NA	CASSIYYEQYF	TGTGCCAGTTCTATCTACTACGAGCAGTACTTC
TRBV7-2	NA	TRBJ2-3	NA	CASSPNRDTQYF	TGTGCCAGCAGCCCTAATCGAGATACGCAGTATTTT
TRBV7-2	NA	TRBJ1-5	TRBD1	CASSLGTGERPQHF	TGTGCCAGCAGTTTAGGGACAGGGGAGCGGCCCCAGCATTTT
TRBV7-8	NA	TRBJ1-2	NA	CASSLEGEGRRYGYTF	TGTGCCAGCAGCTTAGAAGGGGAGGGCCGTAGGTATGGCTACACCTTC
TRBV6-4	NA	TRBJ2-7	NA	CASSDPDTGWVVYEQYF	TGTGCCAGCAGTGACCCCGACACAGGGTGGGTAGTCTACGAGCAGTACTTC
TRBV7-8	once	TRBJ2-1	TRBD2	CASSSGRLTSHDEQFF	TGTGCCAGCAGCTCGGGCCGGTTGACTAGCCATGATGAGCAGTTCTTC
TRBV6-6	NA	TRBJ2-2	TRBD1	CASSYPQGVNTGELFF	TGTGCCAGCAGTTACCCACAGGGGGTAAACACCGGGGAGCTGTTTTTT
TRBV11-2	few	TRBJ2-3	TRBD2	CASSPLAGGFTDTQYF	TGTGCCAGCAGCCCCCTTGCGGGAGGATTCACAGATACGCAGTATTTT
TRBV28	NA	TRBJ2-7	TRBD2	CASSSTSGSSYEQYF	TGTGCCAGCAGTTCGACTAGCGGTTCGTCCTACGAGCAGTACTTC
TRBV11-2	NA	TRBJ2-7	NA	CASSLAREQYF	TGTGCCAGCAGCTTAGCCCGCGAGCAGTACTTC
TRBV30	few	TRBJ1-3	NA	CAWGLGVSGNTIYF	TGTGCCTGGGGACTTGGGGTCTCTGGAAACACCATATATTTT
TRBV19	NA	TRBJ2-2	TRBD2	CASTRGGTGELFF	TGTGCCAGTACCCGGGGAGGGACCGGGGAGCTGTTTTTT
TRBV2	NA	TRBJ2-7	TRBD2	CASSGSLAESYEQYF	TGTGCCAGCAGTGGGTCGCTAGCGGAATCCTACGAGCAGTACTTC
TRBV10-3	NA	TRBJ1-5	TRBD1	CAISPGTGSNQPQHF	TGTGCCATCAGTCCCGGGACAGGGAGCAATCAGCCCCAGCATTTT
TRBV30	NA	TRBJ1-1	NA	CAWKGGGNTEAFF	TGTGCCTGGAAGGGGGGTGGGAACACTGAAGCTTTCTTT
TRBV10-1	NA	TRBJ1-5	TRBD1	CASSQIPGTGDLQPQHF	TGCGCCAGCAGTCAGATACCCGGGACAGGGGATCTGCAGCCCCAGCATTTT
TRBV19	NA	TRBJ2-7	NA	CASSFQTDSTKQYF	TGTGCCAGTAGTTTTCAGACTGACTCTACGAAGCAGTACTTC
TRBV18	NA	TRBJ1-3	NA	CASSPVLVSGNTIYF	TGTGCCAGCTCACCCGTACTGGTCTCTGGAAACACCATATATTTT
TRBV7-9	NA	TRBJ1-1	NA	CASSLTEAFF	TGTGCCAGCAGCTTAACTGAAGCTTTCTTT
TRBV5-1	few	TRBJ2-7	NA	CASSQNYEQYF	TGCGCCAGCAGCCAGAACTACGAGCAGTACTTC
TRBV5-1	few	TRBJ2-2	NA	CASSLGLDPSNTGELFF	TGCGCCAGCAGCTTGGGACTAGACCCCTCGAACACCGGGGAGCTGTTTTTT
TRBV29-1	NA	TRBJ2-3	NA	CSVPAGVATDTQYF	TGCAGCGTTCCGGCGGGTGTTGCCACAGATACGCAGTATTTT
TRBV4-1	NA	TRBJ1-5	NA	CASSFPGNQPQHF	TGCGCCAGCAGCTTCCCAGGCAATCAGCCCCAGCATTTT
TRBV7-2	few	TRBJ2-1	TRBD2	CASSFLPGLAVYNEQFF	TGTGCCAGCAGCTTCCTTCCCGGACTAGCGGTTTACAATGAGCAGTTCTTC
TRBV5-1	once	TRBJ1-1	NA	CASSPRQMNTEAFF	TGCGCCAGCAGCCCAAGACAGATGAACACTGAAGCTTTCTTT
TRBV7-2	once	TRBJ1-2	NA	CASSFQSNYGYTF	TGTGCCAGCAGCTTCCAATCTAACTATGGCTACACCTTC
TRBV28	few	TRBJ2-3	TRBD1	CASRGLGQEVTDTQYF	TGTGCCAGCAGGGGACTGGGACAGGAAGTCACAGATACGCAGTATTTT
TRBV19	few	TRBJ1-5	NA	CASSAPTGRGNQPQHF	TGTGCCAGTAGTGCGCCTACAGGGAGAGGGAATCAGCCCCAGCATTTT
TRBV19	NA	TRBJ2-4	NA	CATLATGEENIQYF	TGTGCCACCCTCGCAACTGGAGAGGAAAACATTCAGTACTTC
TRBV19	NA	TRBJ2-3	NA	CASSSGGVASTDTQYF	TGTGCCAGTAGTAGCGGCGGGGTGGCTAGCACAGATACGCAGTATTTT
TRBV5-1	NA	TRBJ1-1	TRBD1	CASSLAPGQGKNTEAFF	TGCGCCAGCAGCTTGGCGCCGGGACAGGGGAAGAACACTGAAGCTTTCTTT
TRBV6-1	NA	TRBJ2-7	NA	CASPLRGAHLYEQYF	TGTGCCAGCCCCCTGAGGGGGGCTCACCTCTACGAGCAGTACTTC
TRBV7-3	NA	TRBJ2-5	TRBD2	CASSFAAGGETQYF	TGTGCCAGCAGCTTCGCAGCGGGAGGAGAGACCCAGTACTTC
TRBV6-5	NA	TRBJ2-7	NA	CASSSGLPSSYEQYF	TGTGCCAGCAGTTCGGGCCTCCCGAGCTCCTACGAGCAGTACTTC
TRBV10-2	NA	TRBJ2-2	NA	CASSVGPGELFF	TGCGCCAGCAGTGTAGGACCCGGGGAGCTGTTTTTT
TRBV18	NA	TRBJ2-3	TRBD2	CASTPGGDTQYF	TGTGCCAGCACGCCGGGGGGGGATACGCAGTATTTT
TRBV6-6	NA	TRBJ1-3	TRBD1	CASSSGTGGAGNTIYF	TGTGCCAGCAGCTCCGGGACAGGGGGCGCGGGAAACACCATATATTTT
TRBV28	NA	TRBJ2-7	TRBD1	CASTSYRGRYEQYF	TGTGCCAGCACCTCTTACAGGGGGCGGTACGAGCAGTACTTC
TRBV7-9	NA	TRBJ2-7	TRBD2	CASSLRASGSGAYEQYF	TGTGCCAGCAGCTTACGGGCTAGCGGGAGTGGCGCCTACGAGCAGTACTTC
TRBV18	NA	TRBJ2-2	NA	CASSPPGQWNTGELFF	TGTGCCAGCTCACCACCCGGACAGTGGAACACCGGGGAGCTGTTTTTT
TRBV27	NA	TRBJ2-3	TRBD2	CASSLQRGPWYTQYF	TGTGCCAGCAGCCTCCAGCGGGGGCCGTGGTATACGCAGTATTTT
TRBV5-1	NA	TRBJ2-1	TRBD2	CASSFLAGEANEQFF	TGCGCCAGCAGCTTCCTAGCGGGAGAGGCAAATGAGCAGTTCTTC
TRBV11-2	once	TRBJ1-1	NA	CASSLGGGATEAFF	TGTGCCAGCAGCTTGGGTGGGGGGGCCACTGAAGCTTTCTTT
TRBV28	few	TRBJ2-7	NA	CASSPPAIVAYEQYF	TGTGCCAGCAGTCCCCCGGCGATTGTTGCTTACGAGCAGTACTTC
TRBV7-2	NA	TRBJ2-7	NA	CASSLRGRDSYEQYF	TGTGCCAGCAGCTTAAGAGGGCGGGACTCCTACGAGCAGTACTTC
TRBV29-1	NA	TRBJ2-2	TRBD1	CSVRGQGTATGELFF	TGCAGCGTTCGGGGACAGGGGACCGCCACCGGGGAGCTGTTTTTT